There are a few counts of the clone carrying this T cell receptor (beta chain). A read error is possible here, since a much larger clone lies one base away. The sample is drawn from a study of metastatic and nonmetastatic thyroid tumors. Study-wide context: Across peripheral blood and tumor or nodule tissue samples taken from malignant and benign thyroid patients, the repertoires were compared with one another.

TCRdb reassembled clones from the PCR reads with MiXCR. This repertoire shows under 100,000 clones, roughly 8.6% found once; its top ten account for under 9%. There were no patients who had received any treatment before thyroid surgery. Per germline, CDR1 MNHEY and CDR2 SVGEGT. CDR3 length equals 16 residues. The genes are TRBV6-2 or TRBV6-3 and TRBJ2-3, with D possibly matching TRBD2 (6 bases). The sequenced sample consisted of blood. This receptor was taken from a female donor with papillary thyroid cancer or a benign thyroid nodule (not recorded which). Some clones in this sample may be carry-over from other donors' samples. The chain's CDR3 is CASSNSAGTHADTQYF. The DNA of the CDR3 is TGTGCCAGCAGTAACTCTGCCGGGACTCACGCAGATACGCAGTATTTT.